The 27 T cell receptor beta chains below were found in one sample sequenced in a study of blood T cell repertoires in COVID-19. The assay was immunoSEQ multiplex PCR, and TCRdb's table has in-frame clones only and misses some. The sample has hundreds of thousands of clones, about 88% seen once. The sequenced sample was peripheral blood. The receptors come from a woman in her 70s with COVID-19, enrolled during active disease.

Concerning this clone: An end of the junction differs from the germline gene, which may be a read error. The CDR3 sequence is CASSLPAGTKASF. The CDR3 DNA reads as TGTGCCAGCAGTCTCCCGGCCGGGACAAAGGCAAGCTTC. This chain uses TRBV28 with TRBJ2-7, with a possible D match to TRBD1 (6 bases). Germline V lookup: CDR1 MDHEN, CDR2 SYDVKM. This CDR3 contains 13 residues.

This CDR3 reads CASRRRQAQAHGYTF. The DNA of the CDR3 is TGTGCCAGCCGTAGGAGACAGGCTCAAGCTCATGGCTACACCTTC. The chain couples TRBV5-6 to TRBJ1-2; weak D call: TRBD1 (6 bases). CDR1 and CDR2 from the germline V gene are SGHDT and YYEEEE. CDR3 length: 15 amino acids. Trimming stripped 7 bases from V and 6 bases from J, with 22 bases between. Complete variable domain (other parts from reference TRBV5-6 and TRBJ1-2): DAGVTQSPTHLIKTRGQQVTLRCSPKSGHDTVSWYQQALGQGPQFIFQYYEEEERQRGNFPDRFSGHQFPNYSSELNVNALLLGDSALYLCASRRRQAQAHGYTFGSGTRLTVV.

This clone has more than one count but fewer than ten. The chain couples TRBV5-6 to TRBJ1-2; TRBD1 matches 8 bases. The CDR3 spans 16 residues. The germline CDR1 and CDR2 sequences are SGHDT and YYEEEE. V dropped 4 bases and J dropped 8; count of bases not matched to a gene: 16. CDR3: CASSRDGQGAGGGYTF. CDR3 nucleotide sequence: TGTGCCAGCAGCCGGGACGGACAGGGCGCAGGGGGCGGCTACACCTTC.

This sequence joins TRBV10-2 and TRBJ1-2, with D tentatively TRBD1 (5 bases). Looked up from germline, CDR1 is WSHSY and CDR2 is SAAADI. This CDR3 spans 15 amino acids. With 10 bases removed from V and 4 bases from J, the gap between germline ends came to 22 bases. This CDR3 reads CATADPFSRGYGYTF. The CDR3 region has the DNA TGCGCCACCGCGGACCCCTTTAGTAGGGGCTATGGCTACACCTTC.

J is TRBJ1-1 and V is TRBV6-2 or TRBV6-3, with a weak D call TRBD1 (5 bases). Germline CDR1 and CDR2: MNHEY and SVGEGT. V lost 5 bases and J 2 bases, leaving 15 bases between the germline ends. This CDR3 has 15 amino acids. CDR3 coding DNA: TGTGCCAGCAGTCTCCTGAAACAGGTTAACACTGAAGCTTTCTTT. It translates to CASSLLKQVNTEAFF.

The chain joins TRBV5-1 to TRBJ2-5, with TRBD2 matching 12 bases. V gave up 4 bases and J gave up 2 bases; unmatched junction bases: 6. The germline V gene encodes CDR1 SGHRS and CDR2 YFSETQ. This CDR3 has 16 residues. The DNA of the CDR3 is TGCGCCAGCAGCGAAACTAGCGGGGGGCCTCAAGAGACCCAGTACTTC. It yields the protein CASSETSGGPQETQYF.

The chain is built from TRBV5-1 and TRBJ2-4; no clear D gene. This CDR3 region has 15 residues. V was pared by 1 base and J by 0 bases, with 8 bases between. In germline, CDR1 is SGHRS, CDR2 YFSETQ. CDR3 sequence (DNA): TGCGCCAGCAGCTTGTCCCTAGAAGCCAAAAACATTCAGTACTTC. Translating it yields CASSLSLEAKNIQYF.

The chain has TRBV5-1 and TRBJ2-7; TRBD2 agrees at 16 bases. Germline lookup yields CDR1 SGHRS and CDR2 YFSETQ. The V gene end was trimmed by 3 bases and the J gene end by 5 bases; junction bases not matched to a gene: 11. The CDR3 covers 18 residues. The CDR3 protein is CASSSGTSGGARGNEQYF. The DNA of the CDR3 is TGCGCCAGCAGCTCCGGGACTAGCGGGGGGGCGAGAGGGAACGAGCAGTACTTC.

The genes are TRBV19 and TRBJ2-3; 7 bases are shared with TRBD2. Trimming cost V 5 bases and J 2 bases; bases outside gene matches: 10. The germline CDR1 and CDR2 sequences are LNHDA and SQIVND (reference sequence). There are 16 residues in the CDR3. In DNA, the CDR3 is TGTGCCAGTAGTGAGGAAGGGAGCGGGGTCACAGATACGCAGTATTTT. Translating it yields CASSEEGSGVTDTQYF.

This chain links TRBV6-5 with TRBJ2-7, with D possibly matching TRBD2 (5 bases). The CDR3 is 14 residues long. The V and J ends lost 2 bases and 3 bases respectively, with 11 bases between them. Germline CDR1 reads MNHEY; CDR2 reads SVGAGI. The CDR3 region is CASSYGLASYEQYF. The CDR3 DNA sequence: TGTGCCAGCAGTTACGGGCTAGCTAGCTACGAGCAGTACTTC.

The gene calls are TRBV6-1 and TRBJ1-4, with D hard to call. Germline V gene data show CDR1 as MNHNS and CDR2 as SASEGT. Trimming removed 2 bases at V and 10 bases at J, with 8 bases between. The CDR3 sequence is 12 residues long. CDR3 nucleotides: TGTGCCAGCAGTGAATTGCGGGGAAAACTGTTTTTT. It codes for CASSELRGKLFF.

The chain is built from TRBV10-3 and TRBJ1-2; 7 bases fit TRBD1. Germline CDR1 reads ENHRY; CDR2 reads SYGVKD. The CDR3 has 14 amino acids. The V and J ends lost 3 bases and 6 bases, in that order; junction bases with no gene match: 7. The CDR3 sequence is CAISEQGSFDGYTF. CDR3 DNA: TGTGCCATCAGTGAACAGGGGAGCTTCGATGGCTACACCTTC.

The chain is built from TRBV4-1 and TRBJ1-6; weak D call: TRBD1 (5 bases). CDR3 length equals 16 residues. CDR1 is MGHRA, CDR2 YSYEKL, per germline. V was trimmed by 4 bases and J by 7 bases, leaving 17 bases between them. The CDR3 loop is CASSPGPGGGNSPLHF. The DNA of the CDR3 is TGCGCCAGCAGCCCTGGTCCGGGGGGAGGGAATTCACCCCTCCACTTT.

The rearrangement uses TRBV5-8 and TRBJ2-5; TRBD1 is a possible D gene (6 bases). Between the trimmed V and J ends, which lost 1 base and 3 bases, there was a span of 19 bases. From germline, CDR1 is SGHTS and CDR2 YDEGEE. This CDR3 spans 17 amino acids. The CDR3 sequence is CASSLKATGRWEETQYF. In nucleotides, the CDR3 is TGTGCCAGCAGCTTGAAAGCGACAGGCAGGTGGGAAGAGACCCAGTACTTC.

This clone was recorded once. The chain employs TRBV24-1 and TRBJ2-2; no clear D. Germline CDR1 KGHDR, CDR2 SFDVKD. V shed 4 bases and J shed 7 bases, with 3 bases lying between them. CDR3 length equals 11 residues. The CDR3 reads CATSDIGELFF. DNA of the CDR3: TGTGCCACCAGTGACATCGGGGAGCTGTTTTTT.

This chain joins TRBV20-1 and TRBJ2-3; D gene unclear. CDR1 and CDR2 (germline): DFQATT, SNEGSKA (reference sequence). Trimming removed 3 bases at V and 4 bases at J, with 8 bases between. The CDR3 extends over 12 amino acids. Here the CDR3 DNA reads TGCAGTGCTAGTTTTCATTCAGATACGCAGTATTTT. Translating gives CSASFHSDTQYF.

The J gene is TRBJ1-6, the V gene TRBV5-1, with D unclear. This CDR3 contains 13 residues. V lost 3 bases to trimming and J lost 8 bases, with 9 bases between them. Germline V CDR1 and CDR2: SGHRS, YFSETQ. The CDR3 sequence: CASSSRLDSPLHF. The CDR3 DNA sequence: TGCGCCAGCAGCTCCCGGTTGGATTCACCCCTCCACTTT. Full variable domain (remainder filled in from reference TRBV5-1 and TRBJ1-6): KAGVTQTPRYLIKTRGQQVTLSCSPISGHRSVSWYQQTPGQGLQFLFEYFSETQRNKGNFPGRFSGRQFSNSRSEMNVSTLELGDSALYLCASSSRLDSPLHFGNGTRLTVT.

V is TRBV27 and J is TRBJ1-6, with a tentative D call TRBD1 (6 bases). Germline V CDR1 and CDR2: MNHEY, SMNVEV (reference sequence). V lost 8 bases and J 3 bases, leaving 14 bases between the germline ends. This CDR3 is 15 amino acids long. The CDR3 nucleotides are TGTGCCAGCGGTGGTGACAGGTTCTATAATTCACCCCTCCACTTT. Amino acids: CASGGDRFYNSPLHF.

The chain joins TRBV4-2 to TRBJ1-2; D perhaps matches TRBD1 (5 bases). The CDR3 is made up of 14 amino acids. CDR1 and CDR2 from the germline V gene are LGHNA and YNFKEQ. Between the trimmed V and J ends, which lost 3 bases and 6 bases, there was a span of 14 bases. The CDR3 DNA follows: TGTGCCAGCAGCCAGGAAACAGGTGCCAATGGCTACACCTTC. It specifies CASSQETGANGYTF.

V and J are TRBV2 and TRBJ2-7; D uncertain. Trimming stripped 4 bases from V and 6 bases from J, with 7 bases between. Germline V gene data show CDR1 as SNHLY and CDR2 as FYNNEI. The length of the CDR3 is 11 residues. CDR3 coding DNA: TGTGCCAGCAGTGTAGATGGCGAGCAGTACTTC. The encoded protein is CASSVDGEQYF.

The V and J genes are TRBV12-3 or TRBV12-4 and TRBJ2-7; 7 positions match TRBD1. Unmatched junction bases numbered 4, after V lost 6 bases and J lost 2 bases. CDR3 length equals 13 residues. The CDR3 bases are TGTGCCAGCAGACCTGGGACAGCCTACGAGCAGTACTTC. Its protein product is CASRPGTAYEQYF.

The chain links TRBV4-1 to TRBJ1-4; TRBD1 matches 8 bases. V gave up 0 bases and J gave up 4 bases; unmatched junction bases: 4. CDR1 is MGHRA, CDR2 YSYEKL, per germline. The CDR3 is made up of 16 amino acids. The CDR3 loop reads CASSQDSTGGNEKLFF. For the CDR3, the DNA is TGCGCCAGCAGCCAAGATAGTACAGGGGGTAATGAAAAACTGTTTTTT.

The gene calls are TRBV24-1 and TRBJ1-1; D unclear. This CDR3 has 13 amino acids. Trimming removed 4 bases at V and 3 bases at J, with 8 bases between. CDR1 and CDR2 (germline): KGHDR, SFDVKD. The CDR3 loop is CATSDSLYTEAFF. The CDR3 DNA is TGTGCCACCAGTGACTCCCTTTACACTGAAGCTTTCTTT.

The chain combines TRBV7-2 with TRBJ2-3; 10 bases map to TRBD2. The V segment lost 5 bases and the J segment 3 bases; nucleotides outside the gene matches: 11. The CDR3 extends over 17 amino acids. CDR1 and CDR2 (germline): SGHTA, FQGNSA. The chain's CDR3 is CASSAYKRGGLTDTQYF. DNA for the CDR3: TGTGCCAGCAGCGCCTATAAGCGGGGGGGCCTAACAGATACGCAGTATTTT.

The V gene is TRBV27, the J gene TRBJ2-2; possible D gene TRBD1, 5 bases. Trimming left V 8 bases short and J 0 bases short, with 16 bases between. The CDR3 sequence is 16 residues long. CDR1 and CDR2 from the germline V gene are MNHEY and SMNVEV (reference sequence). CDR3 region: CASWKIQVPNTGELFF. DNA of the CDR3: TGTGCCAGCTGGAAAATACAGGTTCCGAACACCGGGGAGCTGTTTTTT.

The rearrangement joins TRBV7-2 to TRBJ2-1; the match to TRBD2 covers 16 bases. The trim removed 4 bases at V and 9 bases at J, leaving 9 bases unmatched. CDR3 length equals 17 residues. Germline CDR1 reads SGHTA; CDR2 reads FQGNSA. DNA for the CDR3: TGTGCCAGCAGCTACCCGGGGACTAGCGGGGGGGCCGCTGAGCAGTTCTTC. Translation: CASSYPGTSGGAAEQFF. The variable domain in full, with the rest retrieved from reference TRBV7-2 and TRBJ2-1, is GAGVSQSPSNKVTEKGKDVELRCDPISGHTALYWYRQSLGQGLEFLIYFQGNSAPDKSGLPSDRFSAERTGGSVSTLTIQRTQQEDSAVYLCASSYPGTSGGAAEQFFGPGTRLTVL.

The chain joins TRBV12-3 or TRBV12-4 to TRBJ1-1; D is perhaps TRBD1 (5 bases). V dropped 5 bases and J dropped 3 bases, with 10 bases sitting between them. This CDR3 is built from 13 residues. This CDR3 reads CASSIRVDTEAFF. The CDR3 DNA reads TGTGCCAGCAGTATCAGGGTAGACACTGAAGCTTTCTTT.